The 18 T cell receptor beta chains presented below share a single source sample, sequenced in a study of T cell changes during pregnancy in multiple sclerosis. Clones were sequenced by immunoSEQ multiplex PCR, and TCRdb holds only the in-frame ones, with some missing. Of roughly 80,000 clones listed, 92% are singletons. The material was peripheral blood, obtained before pregnancy. These TCRs come from a female donor with multiple sclerosis, enrolled in a pregnancy study.

CDR3 protein: CASSRARDRGVNTEAFF. The CDR3 coding sequence is TGCGCCAGCAGCCGAGCGCGGGATCGGGGCGTGAACACTGAAGCTTTCTTT. The J gene is TRBJ1-1, the V gene TRBV4-1; tentative D call: TRBD1 (5 bases). Trimming cost V 4 bases and J 0 bases, with 18 bases left between them. Germline V gives CDR1 MGHRA, CDR2 YSYEKL. The CDR3 loop spans 17 amino acids.

V and J are TRBV6-5 and TRBJ1-1, with 7 bases aligning to TRBD1. CDR1 MNHEY and CDR2 SVGAGI come from the germline V gene. The CDR3 consists of 14 residues. CDR3 in amino acids: CETRGSVVNTEAFF. CDR3 nucleotide sequence: TGTGAGACCAGGGGGTCGGTTGTGAACACTGAAGCTTTCTTT.

Here the CDR3 DNA reads TGTGCCAGCAAAAATAACGGACAGGCGAACACTGAAGCTTTCTTT. Protein sequence: CASKNNGQANTEAFF. The V call is TRBV2, the J call TRBJ1-1; 7 nucleotides agree with TRBD1. Germline V gene sequence: CDR1 SNHLY, CDR2 FYNNEI. The junction had 9 bases not matched to a gene; V was cut back by 7 bases and J by 1 base. This CDR3 has 15 amino acids.

The sample holds one count of this clone. The rearrangement joins TRBV5-6 to TRBJ2-7; 10 positions agree with TRBD2. The CDR3 is made up of 16 amino acids. Germline trimming cut 0 bases from V and 4 bases from J; bases unmatched to any gene: 7. CDR1 is SGHDT and CDR2 is YYEEEE in the germline V gene. The CDR3 DNA follows: TGTGCCAGCAGCTTGGGGTCGGGACTAGCGCTTTACGAGCAGTACTTC. Protein sequence: CASSLGSGLALYEQYF.

This clone was found a few times. V gene TRBV2 combines with J gene TRBJ2-1, with TRBD2 matching over 8 bases. Trimming cost V 7 bases and J 7 bases; bases outside gene matches: 9. The CDR3 has 14 residues. The germline gives CDR1 SNHLY, CDR2 FYNNEI. The CDR3 spells CASIIREGRNEQFF. The CDR3 DNA follows: TGTGCCAGCATCATACGGGAGGGCCGGAATGAGCAGTTCTTC. The whole variable domain, remainder taken from reference TRBV2 and TRBJ2-1, is EPEVTQTPSHQVTQMGQEVILRCVPISNHLYFYWYRQILGQKVEFLVSFYNNEISEKSEIFDDQFSVERPDGSNFTLKIRSTKLEDSAMYFCASIIREGRNEQFFGPGTRLTVL.

The chain is built from TRBV7-9 and TRBJ2-7, with a tentative D call TRBD1 (6 bases). CDR3 length equals 13 residues. With 6 bases removed from V and 6 bases from J, the gap between germline ends came to 15 bases. CDR1 SEHNR and CDR2 FQNEAQ come from the germline V gene (reference sequence). The CDR3 sequence is CASSHTGKGEQYF. DNA for the CDR3: TGTGCCAGCAGTCACACAGGGAAGGGCGAGCAGTACTTC.

This sequence joins TRBV6-9 and TRBJ1-3; D uncertain. The CDR3 contains 14 residues. V shed 9 bases and J shed 0 bases, with 12 bases lying between them. Germline CDR1 MNHGY, CDR2 SVAAGI. The CDR3 sequence is CASPISGSGNTIYF. The CDR3 nucleotides read TGTGCCAGTCCTATTAGCGGCTCTGGAAACACCATATATTTT.

The chain uses TRBV19 and TRBJ2-5, with D unclear. CDR3 size: 14 residues. Germline V lookup: CDR1 LNHDA, CDR2 SQIVND (reference sequence). Trimming cost V 5 bases and J 4 bases, with 14 bases left between them. The CDR3 sequence: CASSPHSNLETQYF. DNA of the CDR3: TGTGCCAGTAGTCCCCACAGCAACCTAGAGACCCAGTACTTC.

This sequence joins TRBV7-2 and TRBJ2-1; 9 positions match TRBD2. The CDR3 loop spans 16 amino acids. Germline V gene data show CDR1 as SGHTA and CDR2 as FQGNSA. J gave up 4 bases and V 2 bases, and 6 bases lay outside the gene matches. CDR3 in amino acids: CASSLSGTSTYNEQFF. As DNA, the CDR3 is TGTGCCAGCAGCTTAAGCGGGACTAGCACATACAATGAGCAGTTCTTC.

This chain connects TRBV25-1 to TRBJ2-3; TRBD2 might be the D (5 bases). V lost 5 bases, J lost 0 bases, and 9 bases lay in between. This CDR3 has 14 residues. Germline V gene lookup returns CDR1 MGHDK and CDR2 SYGVNS. The CDR3 nucleotides read TGTGCCAGCAGTAGAAGCGGAAGCACAGATACGCAGTATTTT. It is translated as CASSRSGSTDTQYF.

The rearrangement uses TRBV19 and TRBJ2-7; 9 bases line up with TRBD1. Germline values: CDR1 LNHDA, CDR2 SQIVND (reference sequence). Germline trimming cut 7 bases from V and 2 bases from J; bases unmatched to any gene: 6. CDR3 size: 14 residues. Here the CDR3 DNA reads TGTGCCAGTAAAGAGACAGGGGGTACCTACGAGCAGTACTTC. Its translation: CASKETGGTYEQYF.

This clone has only a few counts. V and J are TRBV2 and TRBJ2-5, with D possibly being TRBD1 (6 bases). The CDR3 spans 15 residues. The V gene lost 1 base and the J gene lost 2 bases, with 11 bases spanning the gap. Germline loops: CDR1 SNHLY, CDR2 FYNNEI. The CDR3 spells CASSEEGEHQETQYF. CDR3 sequence (DNA): TGTGCCAGCAGTGAAGAGGGGGAGCATCAAGAGACCCAGTACTTC.

The chain employs TRBV7-2 and TRBJ2-3; 7 bases fit TRBD1. The CDR3 consists of 18 residues. The ends lost 0 bases at V and 4 bases at J; junction bases unmatched: 13. Germline CDR1 reads SGHTA; CDR2 reads FQGNSA. CDR3 sequence reads: CASSLAGQSRTRADTQYF. The CDR3 bases are TGTGCCAGCAGCTTAGCGGGACAGAGCCGGACTCGCGCAGATACGCAGTATTTT.

This chain uses TRBV5-4 with TRBJ2-1, with D possibly matching TRBD2 (5 bases). Germline CDR1 SGHNT, CDR2 YYREEE (reference sequence). This CDR3 comprises 16 residues. V lost 1 base to trimming and J lost 3 bases, with 14 bases between them. The DNA of the CDR3 is TGTGCCAGCAGCTTGCCGTCCGGGATAGGCTACAATGAGCAGTTCTTC. Protein product: CASSLPSGIGYNEQFF. The full variable domain, rest sourced from reference TRBV5-4 and TRBJ2-1, is ETGVTQSPTHLIKTRGQQVTLRCSSQSGHNTVSWYQQALGQGPQFIFQYYREEENGRGNFPPRFSGLQFPNYSSELNVNALELDDSALYLCASSLPSGIGYNEQFFGPGTRLTVL.

The V and J genes are TRBV27 and TRBJ2-5, with 7 bases aligning to TRBD1. From germline, CDR1 is MNHEY and CDR2 SMNVEV (reference sequence). This CDR3 has 15 residues. Germline trimming cut 4 bases from V and 5 bases from J; bases unmatched to any gene: 10. As DNA, the CDR3 is TGTGCCAGCAGTTCCCGGACAGGCGGCGTTGAGACCCAGTACTTC. Encoded protein: CASSSRTGGVETQYF.

The CDR3: CAISLTDSGYTF. In nucleotides, the CDR3 is TGTGCCATCAGCCTAACGGACTCTGGCTACACCTTC. The chain joins TRBV10-3 to TRBJ1-2, with unresolved D. Trimming stripped 6 bases from V and 7 bases from J, with 12 bases between. This CDR3 has 12 amino acids. Per the germline V gene, CDR1 is ENHRY and CDR2 is SYGVKD.

The genes are TRBV4-2 and TRBJ1-5; 9 bases fit TRBD1. J was trimmed by 3 bases and V by 5 bases; bases with no gene match: 5. The CDR3 is 15 amino acids. Looked up from germline, CDR1 is LGHNA and CDR2 is YNFKEQ. The CDR3 protein is CASSGGQGNNQPQHF. The DNA for the CDR3 is TGTGCCAGCAGCGGGGGACAGGGCAACAATCAGCCCCAGCATTTT.

The J gene is TRBJ2-1, the V gene TRBV19; no clear D. The V gene's germline CDR1 is LNHDA and CDR2 SQIVND (reference sequence). V lost 1 base to trimming and J lost 6 bases, with 7 bases between them. The CDR3 is 13 residues long. CDR3 amino acids: CASSIGLPNEQFF. The CDR3 region has the DNA TGTGCCAGTAGTATAGGACTTCCCAATGAGCAGTTCTTC.